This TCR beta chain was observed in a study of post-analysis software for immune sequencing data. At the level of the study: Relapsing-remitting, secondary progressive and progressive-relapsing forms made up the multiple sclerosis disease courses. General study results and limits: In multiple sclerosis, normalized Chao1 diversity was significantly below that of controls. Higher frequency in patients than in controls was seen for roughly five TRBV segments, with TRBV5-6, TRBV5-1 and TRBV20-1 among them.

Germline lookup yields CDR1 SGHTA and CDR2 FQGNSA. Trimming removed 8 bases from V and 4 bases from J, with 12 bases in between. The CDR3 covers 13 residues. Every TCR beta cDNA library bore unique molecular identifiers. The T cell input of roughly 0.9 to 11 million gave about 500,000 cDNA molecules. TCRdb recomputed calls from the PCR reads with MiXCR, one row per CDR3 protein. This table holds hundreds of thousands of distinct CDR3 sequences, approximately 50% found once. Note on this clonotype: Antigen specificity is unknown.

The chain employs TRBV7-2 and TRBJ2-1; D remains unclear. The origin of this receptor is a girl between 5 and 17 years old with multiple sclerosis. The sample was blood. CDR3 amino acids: CASSPEGYNEQFF. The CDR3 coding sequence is TGTGCCAGCTCTCCGGAAGGTTACAATGAGCAGTTCTTC.